This T cell receptor beta chain originates from a study of T cell responses to AZD1222 COVID-19 vaccine. General study findings and limits: Most donors were white British, females outnumbered males, and clonal diversity was possibly underestimated. Researchers took repertoire samples only after the peak T cell response had come. Seropositivity was recorded at baseline in only 6 or 7 AZD1222 recipients. Vaccine-associated CD4 TCRs ranged over spike, dominating at 160-218 and 743-854.

Profiled with immunoSEQ multiplex PCR; TCRdb holds only in-frame clones, not every one. The table has 95,000 to 150,000 clones, 70% to 90% seen once. A word on this clone: The target antigen is unknown.

The CDR3 totals 13 residues. Germline CDR1 is SQVTM and CDR2 is ANQGSEA. V gave up 5 bases and J gave up 0 bases, with 8 bases separating them. The material sequenced was peripheral blood, taken on day 0 of AZD1222 vaccination. The chain has TRBV29-1 and TRBJ1-3, with a tentative D call TRBD1 (6 bases). The source is an adult in good health. CDR3 DNA sequence: TGCAGCGTTAGGGGGGGCTCTGGAAACACCATATATTTT. Translated: CSVRGGSGNTIYF.